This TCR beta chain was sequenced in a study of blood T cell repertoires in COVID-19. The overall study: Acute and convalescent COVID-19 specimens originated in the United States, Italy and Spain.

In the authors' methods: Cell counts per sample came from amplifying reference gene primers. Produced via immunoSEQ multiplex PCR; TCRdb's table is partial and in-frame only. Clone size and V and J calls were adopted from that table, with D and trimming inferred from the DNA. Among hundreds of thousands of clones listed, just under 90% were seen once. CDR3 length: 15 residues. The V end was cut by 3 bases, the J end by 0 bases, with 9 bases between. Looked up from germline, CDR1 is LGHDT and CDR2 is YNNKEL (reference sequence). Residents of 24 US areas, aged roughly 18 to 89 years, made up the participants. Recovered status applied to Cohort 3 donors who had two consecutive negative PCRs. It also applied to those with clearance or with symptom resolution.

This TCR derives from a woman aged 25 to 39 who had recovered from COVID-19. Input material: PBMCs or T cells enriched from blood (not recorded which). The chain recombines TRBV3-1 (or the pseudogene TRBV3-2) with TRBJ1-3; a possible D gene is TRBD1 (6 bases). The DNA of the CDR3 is TGTGCCAGCAGCCAGGGGGACATCTCTGGAAACACCATATATTTT. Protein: CASSQGDISGNTIYF.